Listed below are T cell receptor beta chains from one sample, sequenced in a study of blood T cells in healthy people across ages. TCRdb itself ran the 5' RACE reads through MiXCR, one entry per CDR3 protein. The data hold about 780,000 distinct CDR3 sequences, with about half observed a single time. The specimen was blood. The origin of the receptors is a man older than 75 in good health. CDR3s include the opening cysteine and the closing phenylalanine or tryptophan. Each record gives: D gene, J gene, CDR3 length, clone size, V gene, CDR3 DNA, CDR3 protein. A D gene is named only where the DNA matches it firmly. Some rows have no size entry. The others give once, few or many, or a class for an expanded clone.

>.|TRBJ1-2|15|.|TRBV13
TGTGCCAGCAGCCCCACGGCGGAAGCTAACTATGGCTACACCTTC
CASSPTAEANYGYTF
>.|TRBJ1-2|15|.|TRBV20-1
TGCAGTGCTAGAACCGGACAGTCCACAGGTTATGGCTACACCTTC
CSARTGQSTGYGYTF
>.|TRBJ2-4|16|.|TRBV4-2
TGTGCCAGCAGCCAAGAGCCAGGGCTCGGCCAAAACATTCAGTACTTC
CASSQEPGLGQNIQYF
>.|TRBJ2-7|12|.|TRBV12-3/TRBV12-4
TGTGCCAGCAGTTTAGAGGCGGCCGAGCAGTACTTC
CASSLEAAEQYF
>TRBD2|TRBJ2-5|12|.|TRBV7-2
TGTGCCAGCAGCTTAAGCGGGAGAAGGCAGTACTTC
CASSLSGRRQYF
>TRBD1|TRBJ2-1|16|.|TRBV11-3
TGTGCCAGCAGCCCGACTGGACAGGGGTGGTACAATGAGCAGTTCTTC
CASSPTGQGWYNEQFF
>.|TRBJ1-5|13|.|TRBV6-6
TGTGCCAGCAAGGAGGGGCCCAATCAGCCCCAGCATTTT
CASKEGPNQPQHF
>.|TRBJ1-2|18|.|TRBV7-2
TGTGCCAGCACCCCGCTCCAGTCCCACAGGTCAGCTAACTATGGCTACACCTTC
CASTPLQSHRSANYGYTF
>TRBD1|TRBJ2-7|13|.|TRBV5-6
TGTGCCAGCAATCAGGACAGGTCCTACGAGCAGTACTTC
CASNQDRSYEQYF
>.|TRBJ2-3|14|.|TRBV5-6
TGTGCCAGCAGTCCCCGGACATCCATGGATACGCAGTATTTT
CASSPRTSMDTQYF
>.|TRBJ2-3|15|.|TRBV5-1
TGCGCCAGCAGCCCGCGGGGACAGTACACAGATACGCAGTATTTT
CASSPRGQYTDTQYF
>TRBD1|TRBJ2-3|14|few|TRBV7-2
TGTGCCAGCAGCCAAAACAGGGGGCCCGATACGCAGTATTTT
CASSQNRGPDTQYF
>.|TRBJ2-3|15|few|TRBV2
TGTGCCAGCAGTGGCTACACCCTTAGCACAGATACGCAGTATTTT
CASSGYTLSTDTQYF
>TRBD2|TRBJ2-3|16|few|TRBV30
TGTGCCTGGAGTGTAGGTCTAGCGGGTAGCACAGATACGCAGTATTTT
CAWSVGLAGSTDTQYF
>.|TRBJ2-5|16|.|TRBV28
TGTGCCAGCAGTTCATCCCCTACAGTAAACCAAGAGACCCAGTACTTC
CASSSSPTVNQETQYF
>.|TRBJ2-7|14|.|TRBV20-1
TGCAGTGCTGGCCCGGGCGGGCCGACCTACGAGCAGTACTTC
CSAGPGGPTYEQYF
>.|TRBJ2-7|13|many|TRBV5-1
TGCGCCAGCAGCTTCCAGGGCAACTACGAGCAGTACTTC
CASSFQGNYEQYF
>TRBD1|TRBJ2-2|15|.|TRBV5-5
TGTGCCAGCAGCCAACAGGGGGAGGACACCGGGGAGCTGTTTTTT
CASSQQGEDTGELFF
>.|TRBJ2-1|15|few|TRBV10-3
TGTGCCATCAGGGCCTCTAGCATCCCCTACAATGAGCAGTTCTTC
CAIRASSIPYNEQFF
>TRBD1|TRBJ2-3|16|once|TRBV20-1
TGCAGTGCCGACAGGGCGTTACGGGGTAGCACAGATACGCAGTATTTT
CSADRALRGSTDTQYF
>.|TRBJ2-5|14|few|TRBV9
TGTGCCAGCAGCGTAGATAAGGGGGGCAAGACCCAGTACTTC
CASSVDKGGKTQYF
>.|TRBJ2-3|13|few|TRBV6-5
TGTGCCAGCAGTTACGGTAGGGTGGATACGCAGTATTTT
CASSYGRVDTQYF
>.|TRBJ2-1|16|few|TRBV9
TGTGCCAGCAGCTCGGTTCCGAGAGCCTCCTACAATGAGCAGTTCTTC
CASSSVPRASYNEQFF
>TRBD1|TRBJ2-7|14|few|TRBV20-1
TGCAGTGCCTCCCGGGACAGGACGTTGTACGAGCAGTACTTC
CSASRDRTLYEQYF
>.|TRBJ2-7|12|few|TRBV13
TGTGCCAGCGGCCACGGACAGTACGAGCAGTACTTC
CASGHGQYEQYF
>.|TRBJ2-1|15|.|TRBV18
TGTGCCAGCTCACCACAGACGAGCTCCTACAATGAGCAGTTCTTC
CASSPQTSSYNEQFF
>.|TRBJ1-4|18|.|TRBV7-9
TGTGCCAGCAGCTTTAACAGAGGGAGACTGGCAACTAATGAAAAACTGTTTTTT
CASSFNRGRLATNEKLFF
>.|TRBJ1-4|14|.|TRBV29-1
TGCAGCGTGCCTGAGGGGGGACGGCGTGAAAAACTGTTTTTT
CSVPEGGRREKLFF
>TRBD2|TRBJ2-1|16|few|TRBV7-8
TGTGCCAGCAGCTTAGCCGAGCGGGAGGGTAGGAATGAGCAGTTCTTC
CASSLAEREGRNEQFF
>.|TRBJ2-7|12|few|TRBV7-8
TGTGCCAGCAGCCGCCCGCGATACGAGCAGTACTTC
CASSRPRYEQYF
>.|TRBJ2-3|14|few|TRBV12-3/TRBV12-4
TGTGCCAGCAGTTTCGCGGTGAGCACAGATACGCAATATTTT
CASSFAVSTDTQYF
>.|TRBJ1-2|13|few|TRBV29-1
TGCAGCGTTGAAGACAATTCGCCCGGTGGCTACACCTTC
CSVEDNSPGGYTF
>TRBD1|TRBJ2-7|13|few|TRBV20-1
TGCAGTGCGCAGAAGACAGGGCGGTACGAGCAGTACTTC
CSAQKTGRYEQYF
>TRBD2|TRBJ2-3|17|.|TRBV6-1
TGTGCCAGCAGTGAACCACTAGCGGGGTTTAGCACAGATACGCAGTATTTT
CASSEPLAGFSTDTQYF
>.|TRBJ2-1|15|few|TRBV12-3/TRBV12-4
TGTGCCAGCAGATCTAGGGGGAGGGCCAACAATGAGCAGTTCTTC
CASRSRGRANNEQFF
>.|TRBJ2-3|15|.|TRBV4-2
TGTGCCAGCAGCCAAGGAGGGCGGAAGGGACATACGCAGTATTTT
CASSQGGRKGHTQYF
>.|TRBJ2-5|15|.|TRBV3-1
TGTGCCAGCAGCCAAGATTCTGCGGGCGGGGAGACCCAGTACTTC
CASSQDSAGGETQYF
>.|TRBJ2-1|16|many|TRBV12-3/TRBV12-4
TGTGCCAGCAGTTTAGGGGTCGGTTGGGGAACCAATGAGCAGTTCTTC
CASSLGVGWGTNEQFF
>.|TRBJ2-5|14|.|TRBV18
TGTGCCAGCTCACCGAGCCATGGGGGAGAGACCCAGTACTTC
CASSPSHGGETQYF
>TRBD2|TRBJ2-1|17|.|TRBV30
TGTGCCTGGAGTCGAGGACTAGCGAAGAGCTCCTACAATGAGCAGTTCTTC
CAWSRGLAKSSYNEQFF
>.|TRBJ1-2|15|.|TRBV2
TGTGCCAGCAGCGTACCTCAGGTGCCCCCCTATGGCTACACCTTC
CASSVPQVPPYGYTF
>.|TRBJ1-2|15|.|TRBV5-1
TGCGCCAGCAGCTTGGAACCAGGACGGACCGCGGGCTACACCTTC
CASSLEPGRTAGYTF
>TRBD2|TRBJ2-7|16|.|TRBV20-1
TGCAGTGCCTCTATACCCTTAGGACTAGCAGCTAACGAGCAGTACTTC
CSASIPLGLAANEQYF
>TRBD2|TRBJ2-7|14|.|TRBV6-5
TGTGCCAGCAGTGTGACTAGCAGAGCCTGCGAGCAGTACTTC
CASSVTSRACEQYF
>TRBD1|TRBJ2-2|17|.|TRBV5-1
TGCGCCAGCAGCTTAGGGACAGCAATCGCGAACACCGGGGAGCTGTTTTTT
CASSLGTAIANTGELFF
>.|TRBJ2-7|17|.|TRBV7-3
TGTGCCAGCAGCTTAATTCTCCAGCCCGACTCCTACAATGAGCAGTACTTC
CASSLILQPDSYNEQYF
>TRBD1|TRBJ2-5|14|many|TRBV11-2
TGTGCCAGCAGCCAGGACAGGGGCTCGGAGACCCAGTACTTC
CASSQDRGSETQYF
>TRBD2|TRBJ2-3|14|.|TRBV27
TGTGCCAGCAGTCAGGGACTAGAGACAGATACGCAGTATTTT
CASSQGLETDTQYF
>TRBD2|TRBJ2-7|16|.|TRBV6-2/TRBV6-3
TGTACCAGCAGCCGTTCCTTAGCGGGGACCTACAATGAGCAGTACTTC
CTSSRSLAGTYNEQYF
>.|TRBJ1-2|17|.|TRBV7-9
TGTGCCAGCAGCCAAGGGGGTAATCAGGGGACCCTCTATGGCTACACCTTC
CASSQGGNQGTLYGYTF
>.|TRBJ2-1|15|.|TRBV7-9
TGTGCCGGCAGGACTAAAGTGGATACCTACAATGAGCAGTTCTTC
CAGRTKVDTYNEQFF
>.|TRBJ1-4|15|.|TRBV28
TGTGCCAGCAGTTGGGAGGGCTTGAGTAATGAAAAACTGTTTTTT
CASSWEGLSNEKLFF
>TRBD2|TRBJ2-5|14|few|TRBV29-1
TGCAGCGTTGCGACTAGCGCAACCCAAGAGACCCAGTACTTC
CSVATSATQETQYF
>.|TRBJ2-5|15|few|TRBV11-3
TGTGCCAGCAGCTTAAATTCGGGAGACGGAGAGACCCAGTACTTC
CASSLNSGDGETQYF
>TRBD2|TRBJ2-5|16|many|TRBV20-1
TGCAGTGCGGCCGGACTAGCGGGAATGAGGGGGAATGAGCAGTACTTC
CSAAGLAGMRGNEQYF
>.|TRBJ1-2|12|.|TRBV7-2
TGTGCCAGCAGCGACCGAATCTATGGCTACACCTTC
CASSDRIYGYTF